This T cell receptor (beta chain) appears in the sequencing data of a study of human T cells and chemical hapten exposure. The wider study: During the roughly 25-week study period, patients had diphenylcyclopropenone applied to the scalp every week. The study patch tested 0.01% DPC on the upper back and read results at 6 days.

MiXCR was run by TCRdb on the RACE reads, yielding one entry per CDR3 protein. The sample records 85,000 to 95,000 distinct CDR3 sequences, approximately 9.9% being singletons. This clonotype was seen only a few times. What it binds is not known. The germline V gene has CDR1 DFQATT and CDR2 SNEGSKA (reference sequence). This CDR3 contains 12 residues. Study-level points and caveats: Versus controls, expanded TCRs had significantly more large CDR3 similarity clusters.

Noted time point: patch test 2, 6 weeks after DPC sensitization. Treatment denoted: therapeutic diphenylcyclopropenone sensitization with weekly scalp DPC. The chain joins TRBV20-1 to TRBJ2-1; D not certain. This sequence was found in a man in his forties with alopecia areata. Some clones in this sample may be carry-over from other donors' samples. The specimen comprised whole blood, sampled in connection with sensitization to the hapten diphenylcyclopropenone (DPC). The CDR3 reads CSSLVTIAEQFF. CDR3 in DNA: TGCAGCTCACTTGTTACAATAGCTGAGCAGTTCTTC.